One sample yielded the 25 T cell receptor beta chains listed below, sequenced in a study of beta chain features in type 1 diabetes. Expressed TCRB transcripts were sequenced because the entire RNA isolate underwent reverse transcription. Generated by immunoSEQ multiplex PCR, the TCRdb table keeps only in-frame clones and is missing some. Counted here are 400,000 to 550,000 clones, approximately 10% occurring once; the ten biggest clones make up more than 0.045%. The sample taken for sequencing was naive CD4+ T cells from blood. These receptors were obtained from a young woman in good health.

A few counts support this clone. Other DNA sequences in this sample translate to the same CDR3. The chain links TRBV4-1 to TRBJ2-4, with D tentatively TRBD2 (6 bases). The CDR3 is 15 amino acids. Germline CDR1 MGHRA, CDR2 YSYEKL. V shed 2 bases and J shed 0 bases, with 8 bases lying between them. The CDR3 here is CASSQLGLAKNIQYF. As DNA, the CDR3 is TGCGCCAGCAGCCAACTGGGACTAGCCAAAAACATTCAGTACTTC.

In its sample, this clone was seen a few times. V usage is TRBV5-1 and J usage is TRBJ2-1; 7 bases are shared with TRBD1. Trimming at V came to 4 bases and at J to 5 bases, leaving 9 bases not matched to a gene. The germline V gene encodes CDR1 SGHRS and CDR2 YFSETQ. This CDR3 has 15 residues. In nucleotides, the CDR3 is TGCGCCAGCAGCCCAGGGACAGCGAGAAACAATGAGCAGTTCTTC. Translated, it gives CASSPGTARNNEQFF.

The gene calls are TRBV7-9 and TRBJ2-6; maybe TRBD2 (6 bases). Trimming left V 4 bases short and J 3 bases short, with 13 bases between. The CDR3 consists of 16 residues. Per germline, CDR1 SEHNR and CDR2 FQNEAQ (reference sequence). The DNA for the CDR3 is TGTGCCAGCAGCTCGACGCGGGAATTTGGGGCCAACGTCCTGACTTTC. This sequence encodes CASSSTREFGANVLTF.

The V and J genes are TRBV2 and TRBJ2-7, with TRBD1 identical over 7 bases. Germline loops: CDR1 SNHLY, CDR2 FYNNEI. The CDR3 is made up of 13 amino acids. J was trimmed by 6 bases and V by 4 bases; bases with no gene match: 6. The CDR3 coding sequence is TGTGCCAGCAGTGGGCAGGGGGTCGGCGAGCAGTACTTC. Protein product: CASSGQGVGEQYF. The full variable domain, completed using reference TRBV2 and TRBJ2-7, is EPEVTQTPSHQVTQMGQEVILRCVPISNHLYFYWYRQILGQKVEFLVSFYNNEISEKSEIFDDQFSVERPDGSNFTLKIRSTKLEDSAMYFCASSGQGVGEQYFGPGTRLTVT.

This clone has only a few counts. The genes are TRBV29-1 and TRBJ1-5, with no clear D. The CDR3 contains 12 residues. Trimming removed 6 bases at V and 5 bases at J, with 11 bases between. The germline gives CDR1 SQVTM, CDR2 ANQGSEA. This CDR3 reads CSVEAPDQPQHF. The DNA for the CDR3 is TGCAGCGTCGAGGCCCCCGATCAGCCCCAGCATTTT. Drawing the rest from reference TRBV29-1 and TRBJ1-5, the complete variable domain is SAVISQKPSRDICQRGTSLTIQCQVDSQVTMMFWYRQQPGQSLTLIATANQGSEATYESGFVIDKFPISRPNLTFSTLTVSNMSPEDSSIYLCSVEAPDQPQHFGDGTRLSIL.

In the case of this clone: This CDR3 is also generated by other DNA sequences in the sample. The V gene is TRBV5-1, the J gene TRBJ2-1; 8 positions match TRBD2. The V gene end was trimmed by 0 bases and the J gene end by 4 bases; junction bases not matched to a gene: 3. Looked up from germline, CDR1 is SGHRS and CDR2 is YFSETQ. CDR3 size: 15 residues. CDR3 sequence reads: CASSLAQRGYNEQFF. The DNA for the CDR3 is TGCGCCAGCAGCTTGGCCCAGCGGGGGTACAATGAGCAGTTCTTC.

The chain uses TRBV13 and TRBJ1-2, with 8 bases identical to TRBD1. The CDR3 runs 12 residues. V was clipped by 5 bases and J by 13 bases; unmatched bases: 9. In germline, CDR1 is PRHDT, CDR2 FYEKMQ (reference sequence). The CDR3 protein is CASSPDRGPLTF. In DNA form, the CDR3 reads TGTGCCAGCAGCCCTGACAGGGGCCCCCTCACCTTC.

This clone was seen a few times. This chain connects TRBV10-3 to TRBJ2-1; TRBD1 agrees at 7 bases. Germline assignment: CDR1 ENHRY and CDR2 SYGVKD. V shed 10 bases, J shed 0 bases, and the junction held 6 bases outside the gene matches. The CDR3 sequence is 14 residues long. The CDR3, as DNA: TGTGCCACAGGGGACAGCTACTCCTACAATGAGCAGTTCTTC. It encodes CATGDSYSYNEQFF.

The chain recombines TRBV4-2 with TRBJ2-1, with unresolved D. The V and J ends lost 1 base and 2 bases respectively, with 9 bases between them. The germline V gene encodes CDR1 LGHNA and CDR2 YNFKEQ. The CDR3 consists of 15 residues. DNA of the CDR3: TGTGCCAGCAGCCAAGGGCTAGATCCCTACAATGAGCAGTTCTTC. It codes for CASSQGLDPYNEQFF.

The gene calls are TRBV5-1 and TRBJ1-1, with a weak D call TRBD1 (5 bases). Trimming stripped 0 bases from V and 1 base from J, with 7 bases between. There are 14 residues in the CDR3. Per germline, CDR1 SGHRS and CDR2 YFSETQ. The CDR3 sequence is CASSLGRANTEAFF. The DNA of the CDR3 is TGCGCCAGCAGCTTGGGCAGGGCGAACACTGAAGCTTTCTTT.

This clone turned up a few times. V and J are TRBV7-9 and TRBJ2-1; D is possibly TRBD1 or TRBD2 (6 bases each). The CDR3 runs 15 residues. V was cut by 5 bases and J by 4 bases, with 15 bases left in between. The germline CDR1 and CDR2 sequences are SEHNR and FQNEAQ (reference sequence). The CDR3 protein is CASSVGGTQYNEQFF. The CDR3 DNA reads TGTGCCAGCAGCGTCGGGGGCACACAGTACAATGAGCAGTTCTTC.

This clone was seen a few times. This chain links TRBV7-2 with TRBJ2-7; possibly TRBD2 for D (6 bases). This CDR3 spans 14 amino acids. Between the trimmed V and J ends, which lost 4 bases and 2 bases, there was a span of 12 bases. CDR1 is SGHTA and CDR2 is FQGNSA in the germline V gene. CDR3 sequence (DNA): TGTGCCAGCAGCTCGGGACTTGCGCCCTACGAGCAGTACGTC. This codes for CASSSGLAPYEQYV.

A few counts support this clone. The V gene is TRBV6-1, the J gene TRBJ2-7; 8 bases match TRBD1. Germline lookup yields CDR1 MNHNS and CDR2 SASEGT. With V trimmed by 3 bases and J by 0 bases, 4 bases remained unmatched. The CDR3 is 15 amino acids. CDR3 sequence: CASSEAQGGSYEQYF. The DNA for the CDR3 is TGTGCCAGCAGTGAGGCACAGGGGGGCTCCTACGAGCAGTACTTC.

The CDR3, as DNA: TGTGCCTGGAGCCCTCTAAACACCATATATTTT. Translation gives CAWSPLNTIYF. The rearrangement uses TRBV30 and TRBJ1-3; D call uncertain. Germline-derived CDR1 and CDR2 are GTSNPN and SVGIG (reference sequence). The CDR3 extends over 11 amino acids. V lost 3 bases and J 6 bases, leaving 6 bases between the germline ends.

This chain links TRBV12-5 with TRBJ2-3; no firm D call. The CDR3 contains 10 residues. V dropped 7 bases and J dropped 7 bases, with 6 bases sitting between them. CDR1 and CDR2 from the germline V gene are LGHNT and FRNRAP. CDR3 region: CASAPHTQYF. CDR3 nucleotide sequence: TGTGCTAGTGCACCCCATACGCAGTATTTT.

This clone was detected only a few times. This chain's CDR3 is CATRGGNEQFF. The CDR3 DNA is TGTGCCACCAGAGGGGGCAATGAGCAGTTCTTC. The chain recombines TRBV7-9 with TRBJ2-1, with D possibly being TRBD1 (6 bases). CDR1 is SEHNR and CDR2 is FQNEAQ in the germline V gene (reference sequence). The CDR3 is 11 residues long. V was shortened by 10 bases and J by 6 bases, with 10 bases between the two germline ends.

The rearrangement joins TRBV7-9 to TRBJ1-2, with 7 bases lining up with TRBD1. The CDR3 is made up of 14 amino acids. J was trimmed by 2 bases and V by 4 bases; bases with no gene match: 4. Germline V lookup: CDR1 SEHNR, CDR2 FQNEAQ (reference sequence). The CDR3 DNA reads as TGTGCCAGCAGCTCGACAGGGAGGAACTATGGCTACACCTTC. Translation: CASSSTGRNYGYTF.

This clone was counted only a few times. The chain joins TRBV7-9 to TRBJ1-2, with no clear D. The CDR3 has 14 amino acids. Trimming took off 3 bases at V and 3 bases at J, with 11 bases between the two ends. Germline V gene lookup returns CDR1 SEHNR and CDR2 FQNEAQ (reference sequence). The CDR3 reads CASSFGLAYYGYTF. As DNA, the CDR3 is TGTGCCAGCAGCTTCGGGCTCGCGTACTATGGCTACACCTTC. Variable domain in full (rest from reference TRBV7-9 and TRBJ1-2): DTGVSQNPRHKITKRGQNVTFRCDPISEHNRLYWYRQTLGQGPEFLTYFQNEAQLEKSRLLSDRFSAERPKGSFSTLEIQRTEQGDSAMYLCASSFGLAYYGYTFGSGTRLTVV.

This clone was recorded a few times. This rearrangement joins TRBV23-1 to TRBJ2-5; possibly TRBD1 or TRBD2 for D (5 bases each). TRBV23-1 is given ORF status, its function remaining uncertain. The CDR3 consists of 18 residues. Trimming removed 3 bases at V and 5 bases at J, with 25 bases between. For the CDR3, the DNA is TGCGCCAGCAGTCACCTTCCGGCCCGACCCCGGGGCGGGGAGACCCAGTACTTC. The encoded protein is CASSHLPARPRGGETQYF.

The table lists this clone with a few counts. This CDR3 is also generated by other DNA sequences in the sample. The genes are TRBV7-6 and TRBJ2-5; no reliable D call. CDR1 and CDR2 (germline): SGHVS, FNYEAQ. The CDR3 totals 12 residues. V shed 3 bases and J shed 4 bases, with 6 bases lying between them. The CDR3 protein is CASSLARETQYF. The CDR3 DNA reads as TGTGCCAGCAGCTTGGCTAGAGAGACCCAGTACTTC.

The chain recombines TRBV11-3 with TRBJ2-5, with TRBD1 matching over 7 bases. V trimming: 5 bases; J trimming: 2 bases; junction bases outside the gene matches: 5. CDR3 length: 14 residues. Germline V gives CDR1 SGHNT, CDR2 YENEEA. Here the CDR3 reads CASSHRGGQETQYF. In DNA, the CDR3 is TGTGCCAGCAGCCACAGGGGTGGACAAGAGACCCAGTACTTC.

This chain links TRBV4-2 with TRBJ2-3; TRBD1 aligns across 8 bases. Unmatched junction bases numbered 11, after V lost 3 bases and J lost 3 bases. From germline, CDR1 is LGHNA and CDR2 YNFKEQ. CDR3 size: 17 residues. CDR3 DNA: TGTGCCAGCAGCCACCTGAACAGGGGGAGGATGACAGATACGCAGTATTTT. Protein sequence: CASSHLNRGRMTDTQYF.

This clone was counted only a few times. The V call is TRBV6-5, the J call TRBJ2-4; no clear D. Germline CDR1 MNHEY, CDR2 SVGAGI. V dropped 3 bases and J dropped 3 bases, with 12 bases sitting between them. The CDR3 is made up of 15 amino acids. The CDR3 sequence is CASSYWGMDKNIQYF. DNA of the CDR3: TGTGCCAGCAGTTATTGGGGAATGGACAAAAACATTCAGTACTTC.

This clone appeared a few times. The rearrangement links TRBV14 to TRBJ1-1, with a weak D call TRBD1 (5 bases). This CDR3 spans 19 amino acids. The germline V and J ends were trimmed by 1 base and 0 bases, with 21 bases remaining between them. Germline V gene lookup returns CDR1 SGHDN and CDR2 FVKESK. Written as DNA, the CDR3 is TGTGCCAGCAGCCAAGCCCACGGGACGGGTGGCGGGATGAACACTGAAGCTTTCTTT. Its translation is CASSQAHGTGGGMNTEAFF.

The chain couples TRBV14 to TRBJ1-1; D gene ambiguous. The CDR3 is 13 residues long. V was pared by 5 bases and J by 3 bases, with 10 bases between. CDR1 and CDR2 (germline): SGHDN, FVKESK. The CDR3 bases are TGTGCCAGCAGCAAACTCCCCGACACTGAAGCTTTCTTT. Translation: CASSKLPDTEAFF. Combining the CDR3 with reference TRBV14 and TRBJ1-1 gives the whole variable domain EAGVTQFPSHSVIEKGQTVTLRCDPISGHDNLYWYRRVMGKEIKFLLHFVKESKQDESGMPNNRFLAERTGGTYSTLKVQPAELEDSGVYFCASSKLPDTEAFFGQGTRLTVV.